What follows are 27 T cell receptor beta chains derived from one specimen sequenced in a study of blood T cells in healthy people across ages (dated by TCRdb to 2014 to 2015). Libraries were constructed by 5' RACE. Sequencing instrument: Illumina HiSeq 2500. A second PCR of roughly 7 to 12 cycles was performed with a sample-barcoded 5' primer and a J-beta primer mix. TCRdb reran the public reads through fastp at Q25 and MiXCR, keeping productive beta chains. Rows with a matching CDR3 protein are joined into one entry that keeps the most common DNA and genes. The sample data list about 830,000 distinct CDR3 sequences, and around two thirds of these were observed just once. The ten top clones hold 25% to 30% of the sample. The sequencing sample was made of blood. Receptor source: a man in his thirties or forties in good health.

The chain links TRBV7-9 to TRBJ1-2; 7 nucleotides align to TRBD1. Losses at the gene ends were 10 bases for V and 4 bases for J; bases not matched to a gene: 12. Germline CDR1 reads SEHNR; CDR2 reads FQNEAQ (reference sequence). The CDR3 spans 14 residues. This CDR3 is CATLPPDRRYGYTF. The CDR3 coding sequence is TGTGCCACCCTCCCCCCGGACAGGCGCTATGGCTACACCTTC.

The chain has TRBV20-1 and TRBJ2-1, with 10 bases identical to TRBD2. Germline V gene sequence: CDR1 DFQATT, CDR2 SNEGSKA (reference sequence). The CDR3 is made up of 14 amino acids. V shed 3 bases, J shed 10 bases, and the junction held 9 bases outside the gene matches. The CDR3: CSAREAGGLWEQFF. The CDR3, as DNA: TGCAGTGCTAGGGAAGCGGGGGGGCTTTGGGAGCAGTTCTTC.

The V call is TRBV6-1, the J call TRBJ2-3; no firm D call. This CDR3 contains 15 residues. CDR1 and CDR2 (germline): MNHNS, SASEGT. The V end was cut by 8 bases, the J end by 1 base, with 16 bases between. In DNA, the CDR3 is TGTGCCAGCGCGATTAGTGCGCACGGCACAGATACGCAGTATTTT. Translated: CASAISAHGTDTQYF.

Here the CDR3 DNA reads TGTGCCAGCAGTTCGCGACAGCGCCAAGAGACCCAGTACTTC. Translated, it gives CASSSRQRQETQYF. The genes are TRBV6-6 and TRBJ2-7; TRBD1 might be the D (5 bases). The end of the DNA aligns better with TRBJ2-5, so the J call may be wrong. Germline lookup yields CDR1 MNHNY and CDR2 SVGAGI (reference sequence). The CDR3 consists of 14 residues.

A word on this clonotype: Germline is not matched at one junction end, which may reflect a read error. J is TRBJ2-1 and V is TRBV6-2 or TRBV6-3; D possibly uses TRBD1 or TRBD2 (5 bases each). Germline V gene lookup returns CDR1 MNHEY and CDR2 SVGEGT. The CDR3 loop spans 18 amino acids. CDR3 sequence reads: CAGSYPSRAGVSCNEQFF. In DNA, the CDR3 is TGTGCCGGCAGTTACCCCAGCAGGGCGGGCGTTTCCTGCAATGAGCAGTTCTTC.

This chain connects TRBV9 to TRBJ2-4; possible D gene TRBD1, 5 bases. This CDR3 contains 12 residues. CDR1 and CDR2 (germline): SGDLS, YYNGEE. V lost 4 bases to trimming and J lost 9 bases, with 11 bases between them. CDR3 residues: CASSRQQGIQYF. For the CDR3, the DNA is TGTGCCAGCAGCCGCCAGCAGGGCATTCAGTACTTC. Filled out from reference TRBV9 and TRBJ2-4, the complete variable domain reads DSGVTQTPKHLITATGQRVTLRCSPRSGDLSVYWYQQSLDQGLQFLIQYYNGEERAKGNILERFSAQQFPDLHSELNLSSLELGDSALYFCASSRQQGIQYFGAGTRLSVL.

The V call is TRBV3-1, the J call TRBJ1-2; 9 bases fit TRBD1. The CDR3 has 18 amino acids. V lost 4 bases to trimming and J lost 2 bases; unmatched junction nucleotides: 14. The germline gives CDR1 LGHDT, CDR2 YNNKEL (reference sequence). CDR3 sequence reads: CASSPWADRGLTNYGYTF. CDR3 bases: TGTGCCAGCAGCCCGTGGGCGGACAGGGGTCTTACAAACTATGGCTACACCTTC. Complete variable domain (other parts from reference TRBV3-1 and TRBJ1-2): DTAVSQTPKYLVTQMGNDKSIKCEQNLGHDTMYWYKQDSKKFLKIMFSYNNKELIINETVPNRFSPKSPDKAHLNLHINSLELGDSAVYFCASSPWADRGLTNYGYTFGSGTRLTVV.

CDR3 coding DNA: TGTGCCAGCAGGGGGGCACCCTTGTCCCTCTATGGCTACACCTTC. Translation gives CASRGAPLSLYGYTF. The rearrangement uses TRBV4-2 and TRBJ1-2; the D gene is possibly TRBD1 (6 bases). The germline V gene has CDR1 LGHNA and CDR2 YNFKEQ. The V and J ends lost 6 bases and 4 bases respectively, with 18 bases between them. The CDR3 covers 15 residues.

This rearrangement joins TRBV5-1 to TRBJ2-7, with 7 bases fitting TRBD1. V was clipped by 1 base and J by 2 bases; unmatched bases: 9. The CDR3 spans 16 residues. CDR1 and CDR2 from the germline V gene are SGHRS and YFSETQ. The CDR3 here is CASSLTFGTETYEQYF. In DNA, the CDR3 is TGCGCCAGCAGCTTGACTTTTGGGACAGAAACCTACGAGCAGTACTTC.

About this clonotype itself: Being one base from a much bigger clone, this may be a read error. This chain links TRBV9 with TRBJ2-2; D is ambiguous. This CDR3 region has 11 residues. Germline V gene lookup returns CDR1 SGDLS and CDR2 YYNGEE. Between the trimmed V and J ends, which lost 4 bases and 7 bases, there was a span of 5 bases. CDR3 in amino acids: CASSLIGELFF. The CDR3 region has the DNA TGTGCCAGCAGCTTAATCGGGGAGCTGTTTTTT.

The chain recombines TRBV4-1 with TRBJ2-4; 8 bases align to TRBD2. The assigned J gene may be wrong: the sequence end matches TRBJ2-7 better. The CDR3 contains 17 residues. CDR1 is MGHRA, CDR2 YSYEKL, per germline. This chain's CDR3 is CASSQVMGRGDSYEQYF. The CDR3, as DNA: TGCGCCAGCAGCCAAGTTATGGGGCGGGGGGACTCCTACGAGCAGTACTTC.

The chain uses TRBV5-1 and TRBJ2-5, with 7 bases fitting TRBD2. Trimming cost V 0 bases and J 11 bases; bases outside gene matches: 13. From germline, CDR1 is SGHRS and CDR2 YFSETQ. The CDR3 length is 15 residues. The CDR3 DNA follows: TGCGCCAGCAGCTTGGAGGGAGCGGGGCTTCGGGAGCAGTACTTC. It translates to CASSLEGAGLREQYF.

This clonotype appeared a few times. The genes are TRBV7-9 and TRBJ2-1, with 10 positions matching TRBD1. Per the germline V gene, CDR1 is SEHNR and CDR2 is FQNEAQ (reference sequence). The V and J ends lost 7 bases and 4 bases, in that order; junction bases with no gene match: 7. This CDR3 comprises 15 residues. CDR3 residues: CASTPQGQGYNEQFF. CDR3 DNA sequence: TGTGCCAGCACTCCTCAGGGACAGGGGTACAATGAGCAGTTCTTC.

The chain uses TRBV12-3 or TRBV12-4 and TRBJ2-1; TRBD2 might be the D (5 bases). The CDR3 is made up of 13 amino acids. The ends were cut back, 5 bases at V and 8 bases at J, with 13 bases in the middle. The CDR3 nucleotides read TGTGCCAGCAGTGCACTACTAGGAGATGAGCAGTTCTTC. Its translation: CASSALLGDEQFF.

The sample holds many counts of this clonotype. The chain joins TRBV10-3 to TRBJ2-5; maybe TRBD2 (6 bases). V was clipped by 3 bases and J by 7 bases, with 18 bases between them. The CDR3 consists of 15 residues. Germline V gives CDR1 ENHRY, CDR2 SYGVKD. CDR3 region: CAISETTTPEGTQYF. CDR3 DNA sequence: TGTGCCATCAGTGAAACTACCACACCGGAGGGGACCCAGTACTTC.

Here the CDR3 DNA reads TGTGCCAGCAGCCGAGGGAACCAGCCCCAGCATTTT. As protein: CASSRGNQPQHF. The chain has TRBV12-3 or TRBV12-4 and TRBJ1-5; no clear D. CDR3 size: 12 residues. V lost 6 bases, J lost 7 bases, and 10 bases lay in between.

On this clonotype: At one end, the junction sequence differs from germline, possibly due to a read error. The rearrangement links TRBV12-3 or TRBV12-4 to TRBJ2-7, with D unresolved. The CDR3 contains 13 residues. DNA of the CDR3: TGTGCCAGCAGTTTTGGCAGGTCCTACGAGCAGAACTTC. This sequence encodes CASSFGRSYEQNF.

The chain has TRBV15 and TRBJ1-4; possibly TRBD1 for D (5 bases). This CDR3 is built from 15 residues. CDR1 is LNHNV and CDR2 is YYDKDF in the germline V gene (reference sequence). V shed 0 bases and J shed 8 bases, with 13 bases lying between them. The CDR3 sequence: CATSRDLGVGEKLFF. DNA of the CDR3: TGTGCCACCAGCAGAGATCTAGGGGTTGGCGAAAAACTGTTTTTT.

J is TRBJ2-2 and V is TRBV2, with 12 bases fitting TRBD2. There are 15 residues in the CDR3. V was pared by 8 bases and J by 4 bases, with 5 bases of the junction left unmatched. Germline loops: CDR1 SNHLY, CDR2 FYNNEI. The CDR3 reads CASGRLAGVTGELFF. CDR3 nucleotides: TGTGCCAGCGGGAGACTAGCGGGGGTCACCGGGGAGCTGTTTTTT. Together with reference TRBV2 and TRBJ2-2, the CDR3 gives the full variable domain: EPEVTQTPSHQVTQMGQEVILRCVPISNHLYFYWYRQILGQKVEFLVSFYNNEISEKSEIFDDQFSVERPDGSNFTLKIRSTKLEDSAMYFCASGRLAGVTGELFFGEGSRLTVL.

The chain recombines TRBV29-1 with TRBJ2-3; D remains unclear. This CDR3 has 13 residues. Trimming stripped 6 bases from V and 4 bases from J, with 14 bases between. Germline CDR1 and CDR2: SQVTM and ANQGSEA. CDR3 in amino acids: CSVVRAPADTQYF. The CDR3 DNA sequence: TGCAGCGTAGTTCGAGCCCCGGCAGATACGCAGTATTTT.

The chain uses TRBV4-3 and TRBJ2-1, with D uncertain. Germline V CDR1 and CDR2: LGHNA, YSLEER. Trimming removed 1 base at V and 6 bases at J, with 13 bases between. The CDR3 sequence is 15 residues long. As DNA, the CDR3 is TGCGCCAGCAGCCAAGCGACGGCTAGTTTCAATGAGCAGTTCTTC. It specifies CASSQATASFNEQFF.

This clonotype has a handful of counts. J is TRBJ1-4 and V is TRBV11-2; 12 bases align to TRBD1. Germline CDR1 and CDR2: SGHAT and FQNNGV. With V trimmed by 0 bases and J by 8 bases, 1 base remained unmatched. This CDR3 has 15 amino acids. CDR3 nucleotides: TGTGCCAGCAGCTTAGATGGGACAGGGGGCGAAAAACTGTTTTTT. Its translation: CASSLDGTGGEKLFF.

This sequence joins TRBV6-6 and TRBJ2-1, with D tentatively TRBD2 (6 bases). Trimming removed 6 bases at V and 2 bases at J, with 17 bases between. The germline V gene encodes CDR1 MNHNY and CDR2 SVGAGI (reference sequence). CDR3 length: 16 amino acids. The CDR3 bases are TGTGCCAGCAGGAGTACACTAGCCTTGACCTACAATGAGCAGTTCTTC. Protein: CASRSTLALTYNEQFF.

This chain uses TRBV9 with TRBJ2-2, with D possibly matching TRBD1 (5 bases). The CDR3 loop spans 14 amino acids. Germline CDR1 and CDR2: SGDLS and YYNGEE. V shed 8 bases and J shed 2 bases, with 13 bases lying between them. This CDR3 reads CASTDQGNTGELFF. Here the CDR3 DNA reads TGTGCCAGTACGGACCAGGGCAACACCGGGGAGCTGTTTTTT.

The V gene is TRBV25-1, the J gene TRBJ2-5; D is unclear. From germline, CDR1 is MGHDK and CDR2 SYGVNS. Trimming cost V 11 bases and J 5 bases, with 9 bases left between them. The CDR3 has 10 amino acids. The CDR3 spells CAVLGETQYF. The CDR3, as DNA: TGTGCCGTCTTGGGGGAGACCCAGTACTTC.

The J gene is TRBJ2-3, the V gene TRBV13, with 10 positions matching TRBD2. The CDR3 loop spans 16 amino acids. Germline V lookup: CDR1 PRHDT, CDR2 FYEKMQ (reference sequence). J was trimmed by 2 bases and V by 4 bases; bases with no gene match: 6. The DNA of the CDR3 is TGTGCCAGCAGCTCCCTCCTAGCGGGGGACACAGATACGCAGTATTTT. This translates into CASSSLLAGDTDTQYF.

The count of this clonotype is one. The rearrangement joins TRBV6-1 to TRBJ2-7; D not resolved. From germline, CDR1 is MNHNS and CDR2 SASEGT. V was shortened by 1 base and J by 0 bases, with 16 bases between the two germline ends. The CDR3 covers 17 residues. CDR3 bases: TGTGCCAGCAGTGAAGTCCTCGGCAAGGATCACTCCTACGAGCAGTACTTC. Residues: CASSEVLGKDHSYEQYF.